Listed here are 18 T cell receptor beta chains from one sample, sequenced in a study of blood T cell repertoires in COVID-19. Method: immunoSEQ multiplex PCR; TCRdb's copy keeps in-frame clones and lacks some. The table shows more than 300,000 clones, with 70% to 90% occurring only once. The source material was PBMCs or T cells enriched from blood (not recorded which). The origin of the receptors is a man aged 25 to 40 who had recovered from COVID-19.

The J gene is TRBJ1-4, the V gene TRBV15; D gene uncertain. V lost 1 base to trimming and J lost 0 bases, with 9 bases between them. The CDR3 totals 16 residues. CDR1 LNHNV and CDR2 YYDKDF come from the germline V gene (reference sequence). The CDR3 protein is CATSRGASTTNEKLFF. Here the CDR3 DNA reads TGTGCCACCAGCAGAGGGGCATCCACAACTAATGAAAAACTGTTTTTT.

The chain employs TRBV5-5 and TRBJ2-5; TRBD2 matches 14 bases. The germline gives CDR1 SGHKS, CDR2 YYEKEE (reference sequence). V shed 1 base and J 5 bases; nucleotides not matched to a gene: 13. The CDR3 runs 19 residues. The CDR3 here is CASSLSSGTSGSSAETQYF. The CDR3 nucleotides read TGTGCCAGCAGCTTGAGCTCCGGGACTAGCGGGAGCTCAGCGGAGACCCAGTACTTC.

This chain connects TRBV29-1 to TRBJ2-3; no clear D. Germline values: CDR1 SQVTM, CDR2 ANQGSEA. V lost 1 base and J lost 1, with 6 bases in between. The CDR3 has 13 amino acids. This chain's CDR3 is CSVEVARTDTQYF. The CDR3 DNA follows: TGCAGCGTTGAAGTGGCCCGCACAGATACGCAGTATTTT.

This sequence joins TRBV4-1 and TRBJ1-5; D might be TRBD1 (6 bases). CDR3 size: 15 residues. The germline V and J ends were trimmed by 4 bases and 5 bases, with 15 bases remaining between them. Germline V gene sequence: CDR1 MGHRA, CDR2 YSYEKL. The CDR3 DNA is TGCGCCAGCAGCCGACAAGGACACAGGGATCAGCCCCAGCATTTT. Protein: CASSRQGHRDQPQHF.

V and J are TRBV15 and TRBJ1-1; the D is unclear. Germline CDR1 LNHNV, CDR2 YYDKDF (reference sequence). The CDR3 length is 14 residues. Between the trimmed V and J ends, which lost 0 bases and 5 bases, there was a span of 10 bases. CDR3 coding DNA: TGTGCCACCAGCAGAGATCTCGGAGGGACTGAAGCTTTCTTT. Translated, it gives CATSRDLGGTEAFF.

The genes are TRBV3-1 (or the pseudogene TRBV3-2) and TRBJ2-2; 8 positions match TRBD2. Looked up from germline, CDR1 is LGHDT and CDR2 is YNNKEL (reference sequence). Unmatched junction bases numbered 8, after V lost 5 bases and J lost 0 bases. The length of the CDR3 is 17 residues. The CDR3 sequence is CASSWAGGTSNTGELFF. The DNA for the CDR3 is TGTGCCAGCAGCTGGGCGGGGGGAACGTCGAACACCGGGGAGCTGTTTTTT.

The V gene is TRBV12-5, the J gene TRBJ2-1; possibly TRBD2 for D (5 bases). Trimming cost V 3 bases and J 0 bases, with 15 bases left between them. The germline V gene has CDR1 LGHNT and CDR2 FRNRAP. The CDR3 is made up of 17 amino acids. CDR3 sequence reads: CASGFWPGESSYNEQFF. The CDR3 region has the DNA TGTGCTAGTGGTTTCTGGCCCGGGGAAAGCTCCTACAATGAGCAGTTCTTC.

The chain employs TRBV15 and TRBJ1-2; D remains unclear. V dropped 0 bases and J dropped 2 bases, with 10 bases sitting between them. The V gene's germline CDR1 is LNHNV and CDR2 YYDKDF (reference sequence). The CDR3 sequence is 15 residues long. CDR3 protein: CATSRDLGGNYGYTF. CDR3 DNA: TGTGCCACCAGCAGAGATTTGGGCGGGAACTATGGCTACACCTTC.

The chain combines TRBV11-3 with TRBJ1-1; TRBD1 aligns across 11 bases. Trimming at V came to 5 bases and at J to 4 bases, leaving 9 bases not matched to a gene. The CDR3 runs to 16 residues. Germline V gene data show CDR1 as SGHNT and CDR2 as YENEEA. CDR3 in amino acids: CASSNRDRGSGTEAFF. The CDR3 nucleotides are TGTGCCAGCAGCAACCGGGACAGGGGGAGCGGCACTGAAGCTTTCTTT. Supplemented by reference TRBV11-3 and TRBJ1-1, the full variable domain reads EAGVVQSPRYKIIEKKQPVAFWCNPISGHNTLYWYLQNLGQGPELLIRYENEEAVDDSQLPKDRFSAERLKGVDSTLKIQPAELGDSAVYLCASSNRDRGSGTEAFFGQGTRLTVV.

The CDR3 DNA sequence: TGTGCCAGCGACAGGTTGGGGAGCTCCTACGAGCAGTACTTC. The encoded protein is CASDRLGSSYEQYF. V and J are TRBV5-6 and TRBJ2-7; D is possibly TRBD1 (6 bases). Germline V lookup: CDR1 SGHDT, CDR2 YYEEEE. The CDR3 length is 14 residues. The germline V and J ends were trimmed by 7 bases and 0 bases, with 14 bases remaining between them.

The gene calls are TRBV13 and TRBJ2-3, with D hard to call. CDR1 is PRHDT and CDR2 is FYEKMQ in the germline V gene (reference sequence). The CDR3 has 14 residues. Trimming removed 1 base at V and 2 bases at J, with 7 bases between. CDR3 nucleotides: TGTGCCAGCAGCTTAGTTGCAGTCACAGATACGCAGTATTTT. Translating it yields CASSLVAVTDTQYF.

The V gene is TRBV4-1, the J gene TRBJ1-2; no firm D call. Trimming took off 0 bases at V and 7 bases at J, with 15 bases between the two ends. Germline loops: CDR1 MGHRA, CDR2 YSYEKL. The CDR3 runs to 15 residues. The DNA of the CDR3 is TGCGCCAGCAGCCAAGAGCACCCGACTAGAGGTGGCTACACCTTC. Its translation: CASSQEHPTRGGYTF.

This clone is a singleton in its sample. V and J are TRBV30 and TRBJ1-1; 9 nucleotides line up with TRBD1. The V segment lost 8 bases and the J segment 0 bases; nucleotides outside the gene matches: 7. Germline V CDR1 and CDR2: GTSNPN, SVGIG (reference sequence). CDR3 length: 14 amino acids. The CDR3 coding sequence is TGTGCCGGGGGGACAGGGAAACTGAACACTGAAGCTTTCTTT. This encodes CAGGTGKLNTEAFF.

V is TRBV13 and J is TRBJ2-7; TRBD2 agrees at 12 bases. The CDR3 has 18 amino acids. Germline V CDR1 and CDR2: PRHDT, FYEKMQ (reference sequence). The V segment lost 5 bases and the J segment 2 bases; nucleotides outside the gene matches: 13. CDR3 bases: TGTGCCAGCAGCGGAAGACTAGCGGGAGCCGCCGGTCCCTACGAGCAGTACTTC. Translating it yields CASSGRLAGAAGPYEQYF.

The chain joins TRBV7-9 to TRBJ2-5, with 9 bases matching TRBD1. V was pared by 5 bases and J by 2 bases, with 9 bases of the junction left unmatched. The CDR3 is 16 residues long. From germline, CDR1 is SEHNR and CDR2 FQNEAQ (reference sequence). The CDR3 region is CASSEGDRDVQETQYF. The CDR3 region has the DNA TGTGCCAGCAGCGAAGGGGACAGGGATGTACAAGAGACCCAGTACTTC.

The rearrangement links TRBV7-2 to TRBJ2-5, with TRBD2 matching 13 bases. The CDR3 length is 17 residues. Losses at the gene ends were 4 bases for V and 7 bases for J; bases not matched to a gene: 12. CDR1 is SGHTA and CDR2 is FQGNSA in the germline V gene. In nucleotides, the CDR3 is TGTGCCAGCAGCTCAATGGGACTAGCGGGGATTTTTGGGACCCAGTACTTC. This translates into CASSSMGLAGIFGTQYF. Drawing the rest from reference TRBV7-2 and TRBJ2-5, the complete variable domain is GAGVSQSPSNKVTEKGKDVELRCDPISGHTALYWYRQSLGQGLEFLIYFQGNSAPDKSGLPSDRFSAERTGGSVSTLTIQRTQQEDSAVYLCASSSMGLAGIFGTQYFGPGTRLLVL.

This chain connects TRBV25-1 to TRBJ1-2, with 10 positions matching TRBD1. The CDR3 sequence is 14 residues long. The V segment lost 6 bases and the J segment 0 bases; nucleotides outside the gene matches: 1. Germline V CDR1 and CDR2: MGHDK, SYGVNS. The CDR3 sequence: CASRGTGANYGYTF. The CDR3 coding sequence is TGTGCCAGCAGGGGGACAGGGGCTAACTATGGCTACACCTTC.

This chain uses TRBV4-2 with TRBJ2-1; the match to TRBD2 covers 9 bases. Germline V lookup: CDR1 LGHNA, CDR2 YNFKEQ. CDR3 length: 16 residues. Trimming cost V 4 bases and J 3 bases; bases outside gene matches: 7. The CDR3 DNA reads as TGTGCCAGCAGCCCGGGTGGTAGCGGGGGCTACAATGAGCAGTTCTTC. Amino acid sequence: CASSPGGSGGYNEQFF.